A selection of T cell receptor beta chains follows, all from one sample in a study of blood T cell repertoires in COVID-19. The repertoire was sequenced with immunoSEQ multiplex PCR; TCRdb's copy has only in-frame clones and lacks some. Of 170,000 or so clones listed, 75% to 80% are singletons. Sequencing was carried out using peripheral blood. The receptors were sampled from a woman in her seventies with acute or convalescent COVID-19. Both conserved end residues are part of each CDR3. D genes are given only for firm matches. Size is stated for part of the rows, as once, few or many counts, or as a class when the clone is expanded.

abundance,j_gene,v_gene,d_gene,CDR3nt,CDR3aa
.,TRBJ2-5,TRBV7-6,TRBD2,TGTGCCAGCAGCTTAGATTGGGCTAGCGGGAATGAAGAGACCCAGTACTTC,CASSLDWASGNEETQYF
.,TRBJ2-3,TRBV30,.,TGTGCCTGGTCAGGCGGGATTAGCACAGATACGCAGTATTTT,CAWSGGISTDTQYF
.,TRBJ1-6,TRBV10-3,TRBD1,TGTGCCACCGGGACAGCTAATAATTCACCCCTCCACTTT,CATGTANNSPLHF
.,TRBJ1-6,TRBV27,TRBD1,TGTGCCAGCAGTTCCCCAGCCACGACAGGGGGGTCGAATTCACCCCTCCACTTT,CASSSPATTGGSNSPLHF
.,TRBJ2-1,TRBV7-2,TRBD2,TGTGCCAGCAGCTTAGAAGGCGGGAGGGCTAGGAATGAGCAGTTCTTC,CASSLEGGRARNEQFF
.,TRBJ1-1,TRBV19,TRBD1,TGTGCCAGTAGTACTTTGACAGGGAGAACTGAAGCTTTCTTT,CASSTLTGRTEAFF
.,TRBJ2-1,TRBV4-1,TRBD1,TGCGCCAGCAGCCAAGATAGGGACAGGGTCAATGAGCAGTTCTTC,CASSQDRDRVNEQFF
.,TRBJ2-5,TRBV7-9,TRBD2,TGTGCCAGCAGTACTGGGACTAGCGGGAGTGCCCAAGAGACCCAGTACTTC,CASSTGTSGSAQETQYF
.,TRBJ2-7,TRBV3-1/TRBV3-2,TRBD1,TGTGCCAGCAGTTGGACAGGGGAGGGTGAGCAGTACTTC,CASSWTGEGEQYF
.,TRBJ2-3,TRBV18,.,TGTGCCAGCTCACCTAACAGGGAAGCAGATACGCAGTATTTT,CASSPNREADTQYF
.,TRBJ1-1,TRBV30,TRBD1,TGTGCCTGGAGTGCCGGGACAGTTACTGAAGCTTTCTTT,CAWSAGTVTEAFF
.,TRBJ2-5,TRBV19,.,TGTGCCAGTAGTTTAAACCTCGGAGGGAGCACCCAGTACTTC,CASSLNLGGSTQYF
.,TRBJ2-1,TRBV10-1,TRBD2,TGCGCTGTAAGACGGGAGGGCTACAATGAGCAGTTCTTC,CAVRREGYNEQFF
few,TRBJ2-5,TRBV18,TRBD1,TGTGCCAGCTCATCAGGGACAGTCCAAGAGACCCAGTACTTC,CASSSGTVQETQYF
.,TRBJ2-4,TRBV5-1,TRBD1,TGCGCCAGCAGCTCGGCAGGGGGCAGAAACATTCAGTACTTC,CASSSAGGRNIQYF
.,TRBJ2-2,TRBV5-6,TRBD2,TGTGCCAGCAGCTTGGACCGGACTAGCAGAAACACCGGGGAGCTGTTTTTT,CASSLDRTSRNTGELFF
.,TRBJ2-1,TRBV5-4,.,TGTGCCAGCAGAGCCTCTACAGGGTTGGATGAGCAGTTCTTC,CASRASTGLDEQFF
once,TRBJ2-2,TRBV20-1,.,TGCAGTGCCGAAACCAGCGGGGAGCTGTTTTTT,CSAETSGELFF